Presented here are 11 T cell receptor beta chains from one specimen sequenced in a study of OX40 agonist ivuxolimab in advanced cancers. Measured with immunoSEQ multiplex PCR; TCRdb has only the in-frame clones, and not every one. The sample consists of around 100,000 clones, over 75% of them appearing once. Here the sequenced sample was CD4+ or CD8+ T cells sorted from blood, taken in a trial of the OX40 agonist ivuxolimab. The receptors were gathered from an adult with an advanced solid tumor such as melanoma, head and neck, liver or kidney cancer.

The rearrangement links TRBV2 to TRBJ1-4; D not certain. This CDR3 region has 14 residues. V shed 6 bases and J shed 8 bases, with 16 bases lying between them. The germline gives CDR1 SNHLY, CDR2 FYNNEI. The CDR3 here is CASRYEFAEEKLFF. The CDR3 nucleotides are TGTGCCAGCAGGTACGAGTTTGCGGAAGAAAAACTGTTTTTT.

The V and J genes are TRBV11-2 and TRBJ2-1, with a tentative D call TRBD2 (5 bases). V lost 1 base and J 0 bases, leaving 10 bases between the germline ends. Germline CDR1 SGHAT, CDR2 FQNNGV. The CDR3 contains 16 residues. CDR3 in DNA: TGTGCCAGCAGCTTAGGTCTGGGGAGCTCCTACAATGAGCAGTTCTTC. Its protein product is CASSLGLGSSYNEQFF.

The chain joins TRBV13 to TRBJ1-5; TRBD1 aligns across 8 bases. The length of the CDR3 is 14 residues. V lost 0 bases and J lost 9; bases outside the gene matches: 4. CDR1 is PRHDT, CDR2 FYEKMQ, per germline (reference sequence). CDR3 amino acids: CASSLGRQGTPQHF. DNA for the CDR3: TGTGCCAGCAGCTTAGGCCGACAGGGGACGCCCCAGCATTTT.

This chain joins TRBV6-1 and TRBJ1-4, with TRBD1 matching over 7 bases. Germline CDR1 is MNHNS and CDR2 is SASEGT. Losses at the gene ends were 5 bases for V and 8 bases for J; bases not matched to a gene: 5. The CDR3 has 13 residues. CDR3 DNA: TGTGCCAGCAGTCTCGGGACAGTAGAAAAACTGTTTTTT. Protein sequence: CASSLGTVEKLFF.

Here the CDR3 DNA reads TGCGCCAGCGGCGGAGGGAGAGGCGGCTACACCTTC. This sequence encodes CASGGGRGGYTF. The V gene is TRBV10-2, the J gene TRBJ1-2; no firm D call. This CDR3 region has 12 residues. V lost 8 bases, J lost 8 bases, and 15 bases lay in between. From germline, CDR1 is WSHSY and CDR2 SAAADI.

The V gene is TRBV10-1, the J gene TRBJ2-7; D perhaps matches TRBD1 (6 bases). Germline lookup yields CDR1 WNHNN and CDR2 SYGVQD (reference sequence). The CDR3 is 14 residues long. Trimming pared 3 bases from V and 2 bases from J, leaving 11 bases between. The CDR3 loop reads CASSDLTGPYEQYF. In nucleotides, the CDR3 is TGCGCCAGCAGTGATCTTACAGGGCCCTACGAGCAGTACTTC.

The chain employs TRBV19 and TRBJ1-2, with 8 bases aligning to TRBD1. V trimming: 4 bases; J trimming: 4 bases; junction bases outside the gene matches: 5. CDR3 size: 14 residues. In germline, CDR1 is LNHDA, CDR2 SQIVND (reference sequence). CDR3 nucleotide sequence: TGTGCCAGTAGTACAGGGGGCTCCCTCTATGGCTACACCTTC. This codes for CASSTGGSLYGYTF.

The genes are TRBV19 and TRBJ2-1; TRBD1 matches 10 bases. Losses at the gene ends were 4 bases for V and 5 bases for J; bases not matched to a gene: 8. CDR3 length equals 16 residues. Germline CDR1 reads LNHDA; CDR2 reads SQIVND (reference sequence). This CDR3 is CASSKWGQGIDNEQFF. The CDR3 coding sequence is TGTGCCAGTAGTAAATGGGGACAGGGGATTGACAATGAGCAGTTCTTC. The entire variable domain, with the rest obtained from reference TRBV19 and TRBJ2-1, is as follows: DGGITQSPKYLFRKEGQNVTLSCEQNLNHDAMYWYRQDPGQGLRLIYYSQIVNDFQKGDIAEGYSVSREKKESFPLTVTSAQKNPTAFYLCASSKWGQGIDNEQFFGPGTRLTVL.

V gene TRBV6-1 combines with J gene TRBJ1-6; 7 bases map to TRBD1. This CDR3 spans 15 amino acids. Germline trimming cut 1 base from V and 14 bases from J; bases unmatched to any gene: 11. Germline V CDR1 and CDR2: MNHNS, SASEGT. This CDR3 reads CASSEGGGGYYTLHF. The CDR3 region has the DNA TGTGCCAGCAGTGAAGGAGGGGGCGGATACTATACCCTCCACTTT.

The chain combines TRBV10-2 with TRBJ1-2, with D possibly matching TRBD1 (6 bases). The CDR3 has 12 amino acids. Trimming removed 8 bases at V and 0 bases at J, with 7 bases between. Germline V gives CDR1 WSHSY, CDR2 SAAADI. CDR3 in DNA: TGCGCCAGCCAGGGGCCTAACTATGGCTACACCTTC. It encodes CASQGPNYGYTF.

This clone was seen only a few times. V is TRBV2 and J is TRBJ1-1; unclear D gene. The CDR3 is 13 amino acids. V lost 2 bases to trimming and J lost 3 bases, with 7 bases between them. CDR1 is SNHLY and CDR2 is FYNNEI in the germline V gene. For the CDR3, the DNA is TGTGCCAGCAGTGAAAGGAGAGACACTGAAGCTTTCTTT. Translated: CASSERRDTEAFF.